This is a list of T cell receptor beta chains from one sample in a study of shared clonotypes between healthy human individuals. The method was immunoSEQ multiplex PCR; TCRdb's version includes in-frame clones alone and lacks a portion of them. The table shows roughly 1.5 million clones, with 95% to 99% occurring only once. The material sequenced was naive CD4+ T cells sorted from blood. These receptors all stem from a man aged 25 to 40 in good health. Each CDR3 is given with its conserved first and last residue.

v_call,j_call,cdr3_aa
TRBV11-2,TRBJ2-7,CASSLQLAGGQYF
TRBV7-8,TRBJ2-6,CASTIKTGGAGANVLTF
TRBV11-2,TRBJ2-2,CASSSGTSGNLELFF
TRBV5-1,TRBJ1-2,CASSVGGSDGYTF
TRBV11-2,TRBJ1-2,CASSPIPGGGYGYTF
TRBV5-1,TRBJ1-1,CASSLAGTGGTEAFF
TRBV28,TRBJ1-2,CASSFGSNYGYTF
TRBV28,TRBJ2-3,CASSFARTSGRDTQYF
TRBV10-3,TRBJ1-1,CATRFGTEAFF
TRBV4-3,TRBJ2-3,CASSQSTSSGSSDTQYF
TRBV19,TRBJ2-7,CASSIGTSRSSYEQYF
TRBV14,TRBJ2-7,CASSQRTGGQYEQYF
TRBV7-3,TRBJ2-3,CASSLGAAVGTDTQYF
TRBV30,TRBJ1-2,CAWSVGGGTPRVTF
TRBV18,TRBJ2-2,CASSLGFGGANTGELFF
TRBV6-5,TRBJ2-7,CASSRGGWAYEQYF
TRBV7-9,TRBJ1-5,CASSLNTGSGNQPQHF
TRBV5-6,TRBJ1-2,CASSAVGGHFAGYTF
TRBV4-3,TRBJ2-7,CASSLTSGTYEQYF
TRBV9,TRBJ2-1,CASSVTSGHYNEQFF
TRBV18,TRBJ2-5,CASSPRSKDSETQYF
TRBV5-1,TRBJ2-1,CASSARWGGSEGDEQFF
TRBV5-6,TRBJ2-1,CASSQLGNEQFF
TRBV2,TRBJ2-2,CASMRDRGTGELFF
TRBV5-4,TRBJ2-1,CASSLVSGDYNEQFF
TRBV4-3,TRBJ2-3,CASSQDGTGGTDTQYF
TRBV18,TRBJ2-7,CASSPTPPGTTGPGYEQYF
TRBV11-2,TRBJ2-7,CASNKGATSYEQYF
TRBV9,TRBJ1-2,CASSVVGNGYGYTF
TRBV5-1,TRBJ2-3,CASGSTGTQYF
TRBV30,TRBJ1-5,CAWNSQGASQPQHF
TRBV15,TRBJ2-2,CATTRGRNTGELFF
TRBV7-3,TRBJ2-5,CASSWRPYETQYF
TRBV5-5,TRBJ2-7,CASSFGGSVYEQYF
TRBV7-9,TRBJ2-1,CASSFSGNNEQFF
TRBV7-6,TRBJ2-7,CASSRKGDTSYEQYF
TRBV7-9,TRBJ1-3,CASSRGSSGGNTIYF
TRBV27,TRBJ2-3,CASSLFWPGVSGTGTDTQYF
TRBV7-9,TRBJ1-3,CASSLPTGDGNTIYF
TRBV5-4,TRBJ1-1,CASSLGGGRKAEAFF